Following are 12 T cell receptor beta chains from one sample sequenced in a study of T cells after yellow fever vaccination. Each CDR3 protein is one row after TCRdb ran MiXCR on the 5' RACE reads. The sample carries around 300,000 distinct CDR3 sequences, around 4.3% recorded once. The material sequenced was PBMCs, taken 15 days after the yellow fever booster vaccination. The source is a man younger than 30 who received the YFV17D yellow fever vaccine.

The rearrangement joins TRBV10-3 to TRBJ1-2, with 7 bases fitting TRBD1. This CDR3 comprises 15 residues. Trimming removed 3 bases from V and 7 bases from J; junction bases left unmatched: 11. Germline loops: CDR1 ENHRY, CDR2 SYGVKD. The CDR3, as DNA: TGTGCCATCAGTGAATCAGGGGGACGTGGACGTGGCTACACCTTC. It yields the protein CAISESGGRGRGYTF.

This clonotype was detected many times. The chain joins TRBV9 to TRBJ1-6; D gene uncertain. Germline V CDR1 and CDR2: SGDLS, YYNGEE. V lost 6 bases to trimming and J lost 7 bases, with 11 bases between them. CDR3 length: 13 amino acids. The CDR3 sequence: CASTRQPNSPLHF. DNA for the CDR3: TGTGCCAGCACGCGGCAGCCAAATTCACCCCTCCACTTT.

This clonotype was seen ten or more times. In DNA form, the CDR3 reads TGCGCCAGCAGCCAACGACTGTCATGGTGGACGGGAGCTAACTATGGCTACACCTTC. This gives the protein CASSQRLSWWTGANYGYTF. The gene calls are TRBV4-3 and TRBJ1-2, with D hard to call. CDR3 length: 19 residues. The germline gives CDR1 LGHNA, CDR2 YSLEER. V lost 2 bases to trimming and J lost 0 bases, with 22 bases between them.

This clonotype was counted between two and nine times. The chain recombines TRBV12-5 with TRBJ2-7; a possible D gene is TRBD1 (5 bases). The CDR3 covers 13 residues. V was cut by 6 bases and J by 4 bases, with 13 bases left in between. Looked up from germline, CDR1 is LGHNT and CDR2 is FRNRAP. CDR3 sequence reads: CASGAGQRYEQYF. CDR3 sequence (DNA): TGTGCTAGTGGGGCAGGGCAAAGGTACGAGCAGTACTTC.

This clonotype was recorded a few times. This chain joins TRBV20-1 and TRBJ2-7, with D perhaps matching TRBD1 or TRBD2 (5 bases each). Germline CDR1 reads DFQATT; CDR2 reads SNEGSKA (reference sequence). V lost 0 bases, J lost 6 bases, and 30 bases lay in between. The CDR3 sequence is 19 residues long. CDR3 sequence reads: CSARDPASQGSFDSSEQYF. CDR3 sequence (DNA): TGCAGTGCTAGAGATCCGGCTAGCCAGGGATCGTTTGACTCAAGCGAGCAGTACTTC.

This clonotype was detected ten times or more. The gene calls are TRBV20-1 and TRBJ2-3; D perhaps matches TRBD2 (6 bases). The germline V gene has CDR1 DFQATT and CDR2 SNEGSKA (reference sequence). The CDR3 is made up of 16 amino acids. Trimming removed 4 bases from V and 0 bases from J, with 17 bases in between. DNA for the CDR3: TGCAGTGCTACTCCTTGGACTACGACTAGCACAGATACGCAGTATTTT. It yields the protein CSATPWTTTSTDTQYF.

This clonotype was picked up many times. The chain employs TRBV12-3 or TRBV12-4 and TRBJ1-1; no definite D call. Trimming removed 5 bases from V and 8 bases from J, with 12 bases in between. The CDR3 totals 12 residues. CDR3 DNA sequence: TGTGCCAGCAGTGACCGACGTCCAGAAGCTTTCTTT. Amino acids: CASSDRRPEAFF.

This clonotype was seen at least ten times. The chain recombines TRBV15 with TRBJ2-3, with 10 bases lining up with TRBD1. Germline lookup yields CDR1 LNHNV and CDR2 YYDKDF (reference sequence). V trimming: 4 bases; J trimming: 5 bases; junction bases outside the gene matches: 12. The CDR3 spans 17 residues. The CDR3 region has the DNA TGTGCCACCAGCACCCGCCACCGGACAGGGGGTTTAGATACGCAGTATTTT. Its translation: CATSTRHRTGGLDTQYF. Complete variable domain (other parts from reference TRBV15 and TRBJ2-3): DAMVIQNPRYQVTQFGKPVTLSCSQTLNHNVMYWYQQKSSQAPKLLFHYYDKDFNNEADTPDNFQSRRPNTSFCFLDIRSPGLGDTAMYLCATSTRHRTGGLDTQYFGPGTRLTVL.

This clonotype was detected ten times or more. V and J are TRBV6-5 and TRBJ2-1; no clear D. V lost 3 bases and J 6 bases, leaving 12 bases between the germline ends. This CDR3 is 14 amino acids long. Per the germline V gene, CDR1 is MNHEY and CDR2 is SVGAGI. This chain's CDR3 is CASSYGQEGNEQFF. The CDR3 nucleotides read TGTGCCAGCAGTTATGGTCAGGAAGGCAATGAGCAGTTCTTC.

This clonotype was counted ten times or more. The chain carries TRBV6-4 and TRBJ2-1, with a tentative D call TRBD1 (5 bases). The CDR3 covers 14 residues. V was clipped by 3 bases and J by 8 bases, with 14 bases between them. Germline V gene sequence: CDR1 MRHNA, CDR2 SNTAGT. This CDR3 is CASSEWPGPDEQFF. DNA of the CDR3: TGTGCCAGCAGTGAATGGCCAGGGCCCGATGAGCAGTTCTTC.

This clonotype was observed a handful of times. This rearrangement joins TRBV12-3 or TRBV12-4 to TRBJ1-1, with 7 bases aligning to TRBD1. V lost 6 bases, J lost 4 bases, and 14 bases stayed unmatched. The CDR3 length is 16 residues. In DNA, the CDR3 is TGTGCCAGCAGGGAGGGGATAGGGGGCCGGGCCACTGAAGCTTTCTTT. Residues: CASREGIGGRATEAFF.

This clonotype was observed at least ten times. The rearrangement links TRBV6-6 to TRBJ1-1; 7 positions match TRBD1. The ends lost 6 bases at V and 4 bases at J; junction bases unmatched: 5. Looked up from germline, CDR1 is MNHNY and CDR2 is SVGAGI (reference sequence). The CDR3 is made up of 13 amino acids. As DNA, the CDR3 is TGTGCCAGCAGCCGGACAGGTGGCACTGAAGCTTTCTTT. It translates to CASSRTGGTEAFF.